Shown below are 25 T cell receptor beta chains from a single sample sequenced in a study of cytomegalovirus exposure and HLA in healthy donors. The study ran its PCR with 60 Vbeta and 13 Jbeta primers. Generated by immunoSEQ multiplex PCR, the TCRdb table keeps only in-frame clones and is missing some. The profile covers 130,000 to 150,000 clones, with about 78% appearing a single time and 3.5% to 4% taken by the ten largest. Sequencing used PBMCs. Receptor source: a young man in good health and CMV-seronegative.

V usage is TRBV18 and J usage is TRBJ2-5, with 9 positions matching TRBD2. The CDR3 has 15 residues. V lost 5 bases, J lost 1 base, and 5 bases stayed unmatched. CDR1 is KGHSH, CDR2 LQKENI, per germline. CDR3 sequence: CASSISGGIQETQYF. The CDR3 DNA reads TGTGCCAGCTCAATTAGCGGGGGTATCCAAGAGACCCAGTACTTC.

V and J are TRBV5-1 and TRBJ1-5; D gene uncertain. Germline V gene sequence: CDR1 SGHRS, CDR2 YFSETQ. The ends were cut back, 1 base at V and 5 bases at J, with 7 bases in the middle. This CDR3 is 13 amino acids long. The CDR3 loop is CASSLSSDQPQHF. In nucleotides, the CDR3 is TGCGCCAGCAGCTTGTCTAGTGATCAGCCCCAGCATTTT.

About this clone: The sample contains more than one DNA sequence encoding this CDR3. The chain's CDR3 is CASSIGQANTEAFF. The CDR3 coding sequence is TGTGCCAGTAGTATCGGCCAGGCGAACACTGAAGCTTTCTTT. The chain is built from TRBV19 and TRBJ1-1; D unclear. CDR1 LNHDA and CDR2 SQIVND come from the germline V gene (reference sequence). The CDR3 is 14 residues long. V dropped 3 bases and J dropped 1 base, with 9 bases sitting between them.

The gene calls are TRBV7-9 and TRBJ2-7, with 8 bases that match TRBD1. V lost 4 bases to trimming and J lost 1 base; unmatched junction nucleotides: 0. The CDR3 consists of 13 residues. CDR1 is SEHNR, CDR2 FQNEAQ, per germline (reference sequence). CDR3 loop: CASSWTGSYEQYF. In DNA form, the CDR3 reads TGTGCCAGCAGCTGGACAGGGTCCTACGAGCAGTACTTC.

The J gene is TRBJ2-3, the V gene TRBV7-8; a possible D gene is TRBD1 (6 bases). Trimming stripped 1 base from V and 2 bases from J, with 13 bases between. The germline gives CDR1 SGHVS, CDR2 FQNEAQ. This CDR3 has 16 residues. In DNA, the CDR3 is TGTGCCAGCAGCTTAGTAGGGACACTACTCACAGATACGCAGTATTTT. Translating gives CASSLVGTLLTDTQYF. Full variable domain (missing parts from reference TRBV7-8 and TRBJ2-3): GAGVSQSPRYKVAKRGQDVALRCDPISGHVSLFWYQQALGQGPEFLTYFQNEAQLDKSGLPSDRFFAERPEGSVSTLKIQRTQQEDSAVYLCASSLVGTLLTDTQYFGPGTRLTVL.

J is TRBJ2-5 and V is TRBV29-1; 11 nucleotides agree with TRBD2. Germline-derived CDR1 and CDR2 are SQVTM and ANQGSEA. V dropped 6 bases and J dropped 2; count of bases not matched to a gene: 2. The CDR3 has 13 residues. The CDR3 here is CSVRLAGQETQYF. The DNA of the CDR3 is TGCAGCGTCAGACTAGCGGGACAAGAGACCCAGTACTTC.

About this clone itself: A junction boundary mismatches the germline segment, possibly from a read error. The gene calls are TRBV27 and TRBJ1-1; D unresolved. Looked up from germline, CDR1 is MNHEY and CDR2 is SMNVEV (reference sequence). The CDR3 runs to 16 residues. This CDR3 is CASSLYPELTNTDAFF. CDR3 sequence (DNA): TGTGCCAGCAGTTTATATCCGGAGTTAACGAACACTGACGCTTTCTTT.

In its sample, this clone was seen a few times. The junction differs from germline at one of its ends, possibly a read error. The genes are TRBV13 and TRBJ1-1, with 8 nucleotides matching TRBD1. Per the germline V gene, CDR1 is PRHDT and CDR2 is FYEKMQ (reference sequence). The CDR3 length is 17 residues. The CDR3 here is CASSVGQGFGLWTEAFF. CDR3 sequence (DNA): TGTGCCAGCAGCGTAGGACAGGGTTTTGGGTTGTGGACTGAAGCTTTCTTT.

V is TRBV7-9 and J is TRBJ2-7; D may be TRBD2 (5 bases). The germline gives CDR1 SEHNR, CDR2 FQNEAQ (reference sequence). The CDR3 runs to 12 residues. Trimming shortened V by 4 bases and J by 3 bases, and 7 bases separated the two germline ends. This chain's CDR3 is CASSYGDYEQYF. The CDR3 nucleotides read TGTGCCAGCAGCTACGGGGACTACGAGCAGTACTTC. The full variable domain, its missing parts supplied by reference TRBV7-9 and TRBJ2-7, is DTGVSQNPRHKITKRGQNVTFRCDPISEHNRLYWYRQTLGQGPEFLTYFQNEAQLEKSRLLSDRFSAERPKGSFSTLEIQRTEQGDSAMYLCASSYGDYEQYFGPGTRLTVT.

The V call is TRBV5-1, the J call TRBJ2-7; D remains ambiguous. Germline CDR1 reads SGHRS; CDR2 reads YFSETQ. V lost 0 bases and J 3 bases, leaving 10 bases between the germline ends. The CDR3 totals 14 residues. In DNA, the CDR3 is TGCGCCAGCAGCTTGGCCGTGCCGAGCTACGAGCAGTACTTC. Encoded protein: CASSLAVPSYEQYF. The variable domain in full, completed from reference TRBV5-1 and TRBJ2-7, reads KAGVTQTPRYLIKTRGQQVTLSCSPISGHRSVSWYQQTPGQGLQFLFEYFSETQRNKGNFPGRFSGRQFSNSRSEMNVSTLELGDSALYLCASSLAVPSYEQYFGPGTRLTVT.

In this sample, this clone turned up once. In DNA, the CDR3 is TGCGCCAGCAGCTTGAGGGGCATAATCTCTGGGGCCAACGTCCTGACTTTC. Translating gives CASSLRGIISGANVLTF. This sequence joins TRBV5-1 and TRBJ2-6; D may be TRBD1 (5 bases). CDR3 length: 17 residues. The germline gives CDR1 SGHRS, CDR2 YFSETQ. Trimming shortened V by 1 base and J by 0 bases, and 11 bases separated the two germline ends. The variable domain in full, completed from reference TRBV5-1 and TRBJ2-6, reads KAGVTQTPRYLIKTRGQQVTLSCSPISGHRSVSWYQQTPGQGLQFLFEYFSETQRNKGNFPGRFSGRQFSNSRSEMNVSTLELGDSALYLCASSLRGIISGANVLTFGAGSRLTVL.

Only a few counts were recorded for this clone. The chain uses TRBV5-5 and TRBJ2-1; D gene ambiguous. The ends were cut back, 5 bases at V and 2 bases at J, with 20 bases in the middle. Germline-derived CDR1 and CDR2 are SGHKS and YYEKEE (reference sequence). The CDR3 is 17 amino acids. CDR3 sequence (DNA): TGTGCCAGCAGTTTTTCCTCGACAACAAAGGCCTACAATGAGCAGTTCTTC. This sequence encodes CASSFSSTTKAYNEQFF.

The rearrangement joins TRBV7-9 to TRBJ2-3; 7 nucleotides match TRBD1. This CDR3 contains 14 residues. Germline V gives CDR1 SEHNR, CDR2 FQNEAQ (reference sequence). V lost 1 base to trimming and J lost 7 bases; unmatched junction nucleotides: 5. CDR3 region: CASSLEGTANTQYF. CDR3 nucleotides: TGTGCCAGCAGCTTAGAAGGGACAGCTAATACGCAGTATTTT.

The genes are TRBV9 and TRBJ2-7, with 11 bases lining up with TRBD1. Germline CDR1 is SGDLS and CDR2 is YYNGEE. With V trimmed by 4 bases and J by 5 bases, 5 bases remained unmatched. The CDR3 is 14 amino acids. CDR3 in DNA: TGTGCCAGCAGCACCTGGGACAGGGGGGACGAGCAGTACTTC. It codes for CASSTWDRGDEQYF.

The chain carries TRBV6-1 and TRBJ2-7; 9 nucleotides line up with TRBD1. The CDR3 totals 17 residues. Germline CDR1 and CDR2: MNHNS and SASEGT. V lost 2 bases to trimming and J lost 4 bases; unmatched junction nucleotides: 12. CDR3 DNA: TGTGCCAGCAGTGAACCAAAAACCGGGACAGGGTCTTACGAGCAGTACTTC. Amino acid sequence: CASSEPKTGTGSYEQYF.

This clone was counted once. The CDR3 coding sequence is TGCAGCGTTGAGGGGACTATATACACAGATACGCAGTATTTT. This gives the protein CSVEGTIYTDTQYF. The J gene is TRBJ2-3, the V gene TRBV29-1; 7 positions agree with TRBD2. CDR1 and CDR2 from the germline V gene are SQVTM and ANQGSEA. After removal of 3 bases from V and 2 bases from J, the junction contained 5 bases not matched to a gene. The CDR3 length is 14 residues.

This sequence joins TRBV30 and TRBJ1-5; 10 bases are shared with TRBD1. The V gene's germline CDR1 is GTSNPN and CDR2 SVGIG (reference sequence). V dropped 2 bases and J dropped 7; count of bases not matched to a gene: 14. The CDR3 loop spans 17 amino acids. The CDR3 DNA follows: TGTGCCTGGAGTTGGGGACAGGGGCGGGTGAACGGACAGCCCCAGCATTTT. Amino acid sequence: CAWSWGQGRVNGQPQHF.

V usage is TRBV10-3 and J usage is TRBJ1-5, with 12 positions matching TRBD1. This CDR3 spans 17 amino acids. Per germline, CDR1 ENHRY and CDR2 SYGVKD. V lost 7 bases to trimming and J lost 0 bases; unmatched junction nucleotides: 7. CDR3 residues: CAIITGTGGHSNQPQHF. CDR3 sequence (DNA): TGTGCCATCATTACAGGGACAGGGGGCCATAGCAATCAGCCCCAGCATTTT.

The DNA of the CDR3 is TGTGCCAGCAGTGCCCCAGGTTCATCTAGCACAGATACGCAGTATTTT. This codes for CASSAPGSSSTDTQYF. This sequence joins TRBV28 and TRBJ2-3; no clear D. Trimming left V 5 bases short and J 0 bases short, with 15 bases between. The germline V gene has CDR1 MDHEN and CDR2 SYDVKM. The CDR3 has 16 amino acids. Drawing the rest from reference TRBV28 and TRBJ2-3, the complete variable domain is DVKVTQSSRYLVKRTGEKVFLECVQDMDHENMFWYRQDPGLGLRLIYFSYDVKMKEKGDIPEGYSVSREKKERFSLILESASTNQTSMYLCASSAPGSSSTDTQYFGPGTRLTVL.

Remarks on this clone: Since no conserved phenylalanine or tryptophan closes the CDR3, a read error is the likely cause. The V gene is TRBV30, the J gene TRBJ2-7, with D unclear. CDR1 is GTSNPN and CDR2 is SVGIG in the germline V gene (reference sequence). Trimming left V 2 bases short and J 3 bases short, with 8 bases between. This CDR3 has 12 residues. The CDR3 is CAWSSPNYEQYL. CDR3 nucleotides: TGTGCCTGGAGTTCGCCTAACTACGAGCAGTACCTC.

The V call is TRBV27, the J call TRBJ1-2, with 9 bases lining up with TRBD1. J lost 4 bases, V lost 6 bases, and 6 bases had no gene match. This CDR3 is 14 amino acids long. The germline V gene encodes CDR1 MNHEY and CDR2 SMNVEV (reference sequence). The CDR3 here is CASRVTGGGYGYTF. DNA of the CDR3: TGTGCCAGCAGGGTGACAGGGGGAGGCTATGGCTACACCTTC.

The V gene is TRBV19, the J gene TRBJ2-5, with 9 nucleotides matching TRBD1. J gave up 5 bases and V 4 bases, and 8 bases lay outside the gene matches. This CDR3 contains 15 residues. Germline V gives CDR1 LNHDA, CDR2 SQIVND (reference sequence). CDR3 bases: TGTGCCAGTAGTACGATTACAGGGGGCTTGGAGACCCAGTACTTC. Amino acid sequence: CASSTITGGLETQYF. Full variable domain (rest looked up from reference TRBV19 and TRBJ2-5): DGGITQSPKYLFRKEGQNVTLSCEQNLNHDAMYWYRQDPGQGLRLIYYSQIVNDFQKGDIAEGYSVSREKKESFPLTVTSAQKNPTAFYLCASSTITGGLETQYFGPGTRLLVL.

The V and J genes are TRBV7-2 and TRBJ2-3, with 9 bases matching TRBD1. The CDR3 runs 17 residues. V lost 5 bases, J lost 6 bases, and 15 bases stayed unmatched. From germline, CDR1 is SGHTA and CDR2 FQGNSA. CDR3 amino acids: CASSQRGGTGTLDTQYF. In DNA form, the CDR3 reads TGTGCCAGCAGCCAAAGAGGGGGGACAGGGACTTTGGATACGCAGTATTTT.

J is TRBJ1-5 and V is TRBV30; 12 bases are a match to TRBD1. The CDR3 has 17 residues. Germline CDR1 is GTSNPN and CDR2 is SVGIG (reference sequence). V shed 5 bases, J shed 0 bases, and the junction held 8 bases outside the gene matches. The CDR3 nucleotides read TGTGCCTGGGCCGGGACAGGGGGCTTTTATAGCAATCAGCCCCAGCATTTT. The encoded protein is CAWAGTGGFYSNQPQHF.

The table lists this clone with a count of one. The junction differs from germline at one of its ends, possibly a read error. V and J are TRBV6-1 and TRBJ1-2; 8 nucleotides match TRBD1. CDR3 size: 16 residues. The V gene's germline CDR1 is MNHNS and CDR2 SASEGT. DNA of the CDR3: TGTGCCAACAGTGAGGAGACTGGACAGGGACTATATGGCTACACCTTC. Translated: CANSEETGQGLYGYTF.